This TCR beta chain was identified in a study of graft-versus-host responses after intestinal transplantation. Notes on this clone: Its antigen is not identified.

The germline gives CDR1 MNHNY, CDR2 SVGAGI (reference sequence). The CDR3 consists of 15 residues. The ends were cut back, 0 bases at V and 6 bases at J, with 12 bases in the middle. TCRdb keeps only in-frame clones here, not all; method: immunoSEQ multiplex PCR. The table has 80,000 to 100,000 clones, almost 90% seen once; the top ten hold 0.11%. The sequence came from a human donor who received an intestinal transplant. Sequenced material: unstimulated CD4+ T cells sorted from spleen or lymph node cells, taken before intestinal transplant. The V call is TRBV6-6, the J call TRBJ2-1; maybe TRBD2 (5 bases). The CDR3 sequence is CASSYSNWAGNEQFF. The CDR3, as DNA: TGTGCCAGCAGTTACTCGAATTGGGCGGGCAATGAGCAGTTCTTC.